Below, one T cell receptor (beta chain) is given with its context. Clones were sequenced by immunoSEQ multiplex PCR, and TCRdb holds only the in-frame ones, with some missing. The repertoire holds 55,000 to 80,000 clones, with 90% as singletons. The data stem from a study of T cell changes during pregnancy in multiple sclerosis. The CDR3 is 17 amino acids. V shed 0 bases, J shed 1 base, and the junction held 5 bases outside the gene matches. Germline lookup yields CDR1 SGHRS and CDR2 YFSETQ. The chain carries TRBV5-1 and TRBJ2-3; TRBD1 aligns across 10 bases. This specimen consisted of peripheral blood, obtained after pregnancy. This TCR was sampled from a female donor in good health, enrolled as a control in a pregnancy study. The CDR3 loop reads CASSLGFGTGGTDTQYF. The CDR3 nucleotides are TGCGCCAGCAGCTTGGGTTTTGGGACAGGGGGCACAGATACGCAGTATTTT.